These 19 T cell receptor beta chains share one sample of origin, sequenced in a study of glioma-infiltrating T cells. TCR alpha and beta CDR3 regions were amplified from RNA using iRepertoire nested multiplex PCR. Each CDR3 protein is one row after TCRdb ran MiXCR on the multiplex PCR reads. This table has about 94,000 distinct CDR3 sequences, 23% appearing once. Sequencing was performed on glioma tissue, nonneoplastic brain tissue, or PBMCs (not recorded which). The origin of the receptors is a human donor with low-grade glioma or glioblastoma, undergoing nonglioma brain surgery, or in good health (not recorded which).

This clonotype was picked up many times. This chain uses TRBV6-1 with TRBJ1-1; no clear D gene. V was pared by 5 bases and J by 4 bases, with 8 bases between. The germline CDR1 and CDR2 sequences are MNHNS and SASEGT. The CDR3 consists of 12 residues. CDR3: CASSYSSTEAFF. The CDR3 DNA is TGTGCCAGCAGTTACAGTTCCACTGAAGCTTTCTTT.

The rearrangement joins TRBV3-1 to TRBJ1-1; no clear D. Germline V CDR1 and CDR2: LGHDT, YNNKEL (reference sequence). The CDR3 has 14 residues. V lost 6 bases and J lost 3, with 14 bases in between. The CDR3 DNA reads TGTGCCAGCAGACACTGGTCGAGGTACACTGAAGCTTTCTTT. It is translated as CASRHWSRYTEAFF.

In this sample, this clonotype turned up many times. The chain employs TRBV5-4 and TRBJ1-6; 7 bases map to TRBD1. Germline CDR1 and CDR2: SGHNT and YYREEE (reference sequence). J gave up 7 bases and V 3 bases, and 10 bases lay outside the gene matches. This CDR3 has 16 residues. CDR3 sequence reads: CASSSLTGTENSPLHF. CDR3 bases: TGTGCCAGCAGCTCCCTTACCGGGACAGAAAATTCACCCCTCCACTTT.

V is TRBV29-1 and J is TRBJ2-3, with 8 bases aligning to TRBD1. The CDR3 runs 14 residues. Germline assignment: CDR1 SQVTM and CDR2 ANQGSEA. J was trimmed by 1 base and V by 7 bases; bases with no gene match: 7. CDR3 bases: TGCAGCGCCGGGACAGGCGGGGGCACAGATACGCAGTATTTT. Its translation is CSAGTGGGTDTQYF.

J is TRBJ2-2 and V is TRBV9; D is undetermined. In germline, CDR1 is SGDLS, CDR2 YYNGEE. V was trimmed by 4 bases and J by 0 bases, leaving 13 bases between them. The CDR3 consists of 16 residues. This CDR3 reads CASSPVRLPNTGELFF. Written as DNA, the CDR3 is TGTGCCAGCAGCCCAGTGAGACTTCCGAACACCGGGGAGCTGTTTTTT.

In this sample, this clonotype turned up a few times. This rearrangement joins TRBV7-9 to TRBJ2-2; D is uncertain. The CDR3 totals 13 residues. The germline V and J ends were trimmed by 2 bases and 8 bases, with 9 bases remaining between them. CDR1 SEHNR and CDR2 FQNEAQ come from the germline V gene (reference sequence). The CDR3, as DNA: TGTGCCAGCAGCTTATTAGTCCTGGGGGAGCTGTTTTTT. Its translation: CASSLLVLGELFF. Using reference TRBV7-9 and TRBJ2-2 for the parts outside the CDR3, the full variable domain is DTGVSQNPRHKITKRGQNVTFRCDPISEHNRLYWYRQTLGQGPEFLTYFQNEAQLEKSRLLSDRFSAERPKGSFSTLEIQRTEQGDSAMYLCASSLLVLGELFFGEGSRLTVL.

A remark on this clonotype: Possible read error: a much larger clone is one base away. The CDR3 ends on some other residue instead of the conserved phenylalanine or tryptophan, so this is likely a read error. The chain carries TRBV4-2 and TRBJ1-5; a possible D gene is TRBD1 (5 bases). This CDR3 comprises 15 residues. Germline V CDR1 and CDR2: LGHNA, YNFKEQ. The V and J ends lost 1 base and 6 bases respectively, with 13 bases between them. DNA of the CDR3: TGTGCCAGCAGCCAAGCGCGGGGTACAGGTCAGCCCCAGCATCTT. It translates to CASSQARGTGQPQHL.

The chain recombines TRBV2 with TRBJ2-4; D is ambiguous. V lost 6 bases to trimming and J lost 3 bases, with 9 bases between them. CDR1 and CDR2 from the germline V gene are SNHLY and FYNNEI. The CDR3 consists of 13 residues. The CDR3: CASRAEFKNIQYF. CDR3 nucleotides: TGTGCCAGCAGGGCGGAATTCAAAAACATTCAGTACTTC.

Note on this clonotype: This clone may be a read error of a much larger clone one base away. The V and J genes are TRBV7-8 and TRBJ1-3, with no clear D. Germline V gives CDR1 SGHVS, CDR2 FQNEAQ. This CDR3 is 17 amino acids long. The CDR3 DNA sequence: TGTGCCAGCAGCTTAGCCGAAGGACGATGGTCTGGAAACATCATATATTTT. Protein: CASSLAEGRWSGNIIYF.

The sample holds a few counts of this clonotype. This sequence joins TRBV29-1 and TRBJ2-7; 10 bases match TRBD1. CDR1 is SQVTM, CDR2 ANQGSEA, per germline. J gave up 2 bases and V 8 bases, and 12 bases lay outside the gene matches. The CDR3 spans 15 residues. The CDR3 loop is CSFTSQGQGTYEQYF. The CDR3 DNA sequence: TGCAGCTTCACCTCCCAGGGACAGGGGACCTACGAGCAGTACTTC.

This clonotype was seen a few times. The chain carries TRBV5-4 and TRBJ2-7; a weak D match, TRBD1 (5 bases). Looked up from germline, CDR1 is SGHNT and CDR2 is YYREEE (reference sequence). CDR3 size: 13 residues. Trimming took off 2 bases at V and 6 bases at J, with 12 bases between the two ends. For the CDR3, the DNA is TGTGCCAGCAGCTTTATCAGGGAAAGCGAGCAGTACTTC. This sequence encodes CASSFIRESEQYF. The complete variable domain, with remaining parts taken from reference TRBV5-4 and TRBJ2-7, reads ETGVTQSPTHLIKTRGQQVTLRCSSQSGHNTVSWYQQALGQGPQFIFQYYREEENGRGNFPPRFSGLQFPNYSSELNVNALELDDSALYLCASSFIRESEQYFGPGTRLTVT.

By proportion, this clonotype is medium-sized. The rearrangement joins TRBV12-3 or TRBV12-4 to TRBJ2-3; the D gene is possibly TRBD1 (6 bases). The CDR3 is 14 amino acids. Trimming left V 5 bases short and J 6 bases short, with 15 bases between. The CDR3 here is CASSPRQAKDTQYF. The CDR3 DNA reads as TGTGCCAGCAGTCCGAGACAGGCTAAGGATACGCAGTATTTT.

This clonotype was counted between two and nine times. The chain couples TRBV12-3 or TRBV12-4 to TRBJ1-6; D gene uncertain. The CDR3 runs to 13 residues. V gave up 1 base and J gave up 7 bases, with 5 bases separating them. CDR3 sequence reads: CASSLDRNSPLHF. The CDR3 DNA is TGTGCCAGCAGTTTAGACAGAAATTCACCCCTCCACTTT.

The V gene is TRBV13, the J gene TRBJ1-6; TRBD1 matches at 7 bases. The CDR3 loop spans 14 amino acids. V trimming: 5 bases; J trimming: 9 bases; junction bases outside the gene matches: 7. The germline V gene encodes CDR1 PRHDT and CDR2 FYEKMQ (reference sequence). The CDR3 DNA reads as TGTGCCAGCAGCGTCGGACAGGTCTCTTCACCCCTCCACTTT. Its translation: CASSVGQVSSPLHF.

The chain's CDR3 is CASSRSGTGQGLNEQYF. The CDR3 coding sequence is TGTGCCAGCAGCCGCTCCGGGACGGGACAGGGGCTTAACGAGCAGTACTTC. The chain carries TRBV12-3 or TRBV12-4 and TRBJ2-7; TRBD1 aligns across 10 bases. Trimming took 6 bases from V and 5 from J; bases not matched to a gene: 16. The CDR3 consists of 17 residues.

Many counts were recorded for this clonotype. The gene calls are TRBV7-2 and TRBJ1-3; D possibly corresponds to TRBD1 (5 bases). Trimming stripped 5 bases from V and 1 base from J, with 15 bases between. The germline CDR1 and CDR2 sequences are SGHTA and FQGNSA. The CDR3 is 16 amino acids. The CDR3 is CASSRDSPSSGNTIYF. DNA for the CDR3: TGTGCCAGCAGCCGAGACAGCCCCTCTTCTGGAAACACCATATATTTT.

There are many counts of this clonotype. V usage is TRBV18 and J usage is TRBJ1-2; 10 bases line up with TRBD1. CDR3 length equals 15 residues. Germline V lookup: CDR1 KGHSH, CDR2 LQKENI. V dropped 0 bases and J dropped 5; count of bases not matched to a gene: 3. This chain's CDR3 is CASSPPWDRGYGYTF. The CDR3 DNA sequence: TGTGCCAGCTCACCACCCTGGGACAGGGGTTATGGCTACACCTTC.

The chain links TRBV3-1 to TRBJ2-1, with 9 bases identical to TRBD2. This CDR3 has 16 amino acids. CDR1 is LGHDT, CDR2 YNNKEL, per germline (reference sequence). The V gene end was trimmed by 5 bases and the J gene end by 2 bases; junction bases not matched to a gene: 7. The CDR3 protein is CASSYSGTSPYNEQFF. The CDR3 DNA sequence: TGTGCCAGCAGCTATAGCGGGACTAGCCCCTACAATGAGCAGTTCTTC.

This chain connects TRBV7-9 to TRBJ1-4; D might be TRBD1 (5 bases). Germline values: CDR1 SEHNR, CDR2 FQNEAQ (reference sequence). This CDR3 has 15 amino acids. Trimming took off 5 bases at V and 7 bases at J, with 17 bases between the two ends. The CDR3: CASSPGTARGEKLFF. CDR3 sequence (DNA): TGTGCCAGCAGCCCGGGGACGGCGCGGGGTGAAAAACTGTTTTTT. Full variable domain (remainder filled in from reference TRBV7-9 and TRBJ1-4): DTGVSQNPRHKITKRGQNVTFRCDPISEHNRLYWYRQTLGQGPEFLTYFQNEAQLEKSRLLSDRFSAERPKGSFSTLEIQRTEQGDSAMYLCASSPGTARGEKLFFGSGTQLSVL.